A single sample gave rise to the 19 T cell receptor beta chains below, sequenced in a study of T cells in women clearing cervical HPV infection. This table comes from immunoSEQ multiplex PCR, and its TCRdb copy is limited to in-frame clones, with some not included. The sample totals 15,000 to 20,000 clones. The sample was blood buffy coat. These receptors were obtained from a woman aged 18 to 75 with a cervical HPV16 infection that either progressed to CIN3+ or cleared (not recorded which).

The CDR3 sequence is CASSMVGMDSYNEQFF. The sequenced CDR3 bases are TGTGCCAGTAGTATGGTTGGGATGGACTCTTACAATGAG. The genes are TRBV19 and TRBJ2-1, with D possibly being TRBD2 (5 bases). Sequencing ends 3 residues short of the CDR3 end; the germline J gene provides the rest. Germline loops: CDR1 LNHDA, CDR2 SQIVND (reference sequence). The CDR3 contains 16 residues. V lost 3 bases and J lost 4, with 16 bases in between. The full variable domain, its missing parts supplied by reference TRBV19 and TRBJ2-1, is DGGITQSPKYLFRKEGQNVTLSCEQNLNHDAMYWYRQDPGQGLRLIYYSQIVNDFQKGDIAEGYSVSREKKESFPLTVTSAQKNPTAFYLCASSMVGMDSYNEQFFGPGTRLTVL.

The CDR3 loop reads CASSSDRGYEQFF. CDR3 DNA (partial): TGTGCCAGCAGCTCAGACAGGGGCTATGAG. The J gene is TRBJ2-1, the V gene TRBV7-8, with TRBD1 matching over 8 bases. The CDR3 end is not reached by the read, which stops 3 residues before it; the germline J gene fills it in. Germline V gives CDR1 SGHVS, CDR2 FQNEAQ. V gave up 4 bases and J gave up 8 bases; unmatched junction bases: 4. The CDR3 is made up of 13 amino acids.

Comment on this clone: The CDR3 extends 3 residues past the end of the read, so its final part is completed from the germline J gene. V is TRBV7-2 and J is TRBJ2-7, with D tentatively TRBD2 (6 bases). Germline V gene data show CDR1 as SGHTA and CDR2 as FQGNSA. The CDR3 has 14 residues. V was cut by 5 bases and J by 6 bases, with 17 bases left in between. The CDR3 region is CASSLNQQGGEQYF. Partial CDR3 DNA: TGTGCCAGCAGCCTTAACCAGCAGGGAGGCGAG. The entire variable domain, with the rest obtained from reference TRBV7-2 and TRBJ2-7, is as follows: GAGVSQSPSNKVTEKGKDVELRCDPISGHTALYWYRQSLGQGLEFLIYFQGNSAPDKSGLPSDRFSAERTGGSVSTLTIQRTQQEDSAVYLCASSLNQQGGEQYFGPGTRLTVT.

About this clone: Read coverage stops 3 residues before the CDR3 terminus; the germline J gene supplies the remainder. The J gene is TRBJ1-5, the V gene TRBV6-1, with a weak D call TRBD1 (6 bases). The germline V gene has CDR1 MNHNS and CDR2 SASEGT. The CDR3 runs 16 residues. V was pared by 4 bases and J by 0 bases, with 13 bases between. The CDR3: CASSGRGRYSNQPQHF. Incomplete CDR3 DNA: TGTGCCAGCAGTGGCAGGGGTCGGTATAGCAATCAGCCC.

Of note for this clone: The CDR3 end is not reached by the read, which stops 3 residues before it; the germline J gene fills it in. The chain employs TRBV11-3 and TRBJ1-5; 7 nucleotides align to TRBD1. The junction had 4 bases not matched to a gene; V was cut back by 5 bases and J by 6 bases. The CDR3 is 13 residues long. Germline CDR1 is SGHNT and CDR2 is YENEEA. The sequenced CDR3 bases are TGTGCCAGCAGCGGGGACAGTACTCAGCCC. It yields the protein CASSGDSTQP. The entire CDR3 sequence reads CASSGDSTQPQHF.

Turning to this clone: The sequence runs out 3 residues before the end of the CDR3; the remainder is reconstructed from the germline J gene. The chain has TRBV10-3 and TRBJ2-3; 8 bases line up with TRBD2. The CDR3 extends over 15 amino acids. The J segment lost 0 bases and the V segment lost 5 bases, leaving 4 bases of the junction unmatched. Germline CDR1 is ENHRY and CDR2 is SYGVKD. The CDR3 DNA, read in part, is TGTGCCATCAGTAGCGGGGGCGCTAGCACAGATACG. Protein: CAISSGGASTDT. The CDR3 in its entirety is CAISSGGASTDTQYF.

For this clone: The read finishes 3 residues shy of the CDR3 end, and the germline J gene is used to complete it. The V gene is TRBV7-6, the J gene TRBJ2-3; 11 bases align to TRBD2. J was trimmed by 2 bases and V by 5 bases; bases with no gene match: 6. The CDR3 totals 16 residues. Germline CDR1 is SGHVS and CDR2 is FNYEAQ. The covered CDR3 bases are TGTGCCAGCAGCCATCCTAGCGGGGGGACCACAGATACG. This translates into CASSHPSGGTTDT. The whole CDR3 is CASSHPSGGTTDTQYF. Using reference TRBV7-6 and TRBJ2-3 for the parts outside the CDR3, the full variable domain is GAGVSQSPRYKVTKRGQDVALRCDPISGHVSLYWYRQALGQGPEFLTYFNYEAQQDKSGLPNDRFSAERPEGSISTLTIQRTEQRDSAMYRCASSHPSGGTTDTQYFGPGTRLTVL.

As for this clone: The read ends 3 residues early relative to the CDR3; the germline J gene fills the gap. The genes are TRBV28 and TRBJ2-5, with TRBD1 as a possible D gene (6 bases). The V end was cut by 8 bases, the J end by 5 bases, with 12 bases between. Germline CDR1 reads MDHEN; CDR2 reads SYDVKM. This CDR3 has 12 residues. The CDR3 loop reads CASQDRGETQYF. Partial CDR3 DNA: TGTGCCAGCCAGGACAGAGGGGAGACC.

Turning to this clone: One junction end disagrees with the germline gene, perhaps due to a read error. The read halts 3 residues ahead of the CDR3 end, with the missing end drawn from the germline J gene. This rearrangement joins TRBV19 to TRBJ1-1, with D unclear. The CDR3 sequence is 14 residues long. CDR1 is LNHDA, CDR2 SQIVND, per germline (reference sequence). The CDR3: CASTIGPENTEAFF. CDR3 DNA (partial): TGTGCCAGTACTATAGGGCCAGAGAACACTGAA.

On this clone: The read falls 3 residues short of the CDR3 end, and the missing part is taken from the germline J gene. This sequence joins TRBV2 and TRBJ2-2; perhaps TRBD1 as D (6 bases). Trimming pared 7 bases from V and 4 bases from J, leaving 10 bases between. Germline lookup yields CDR1 SNHLY and CDR2 FYNNEI. This CDR3 region has 13 residues. The CDR3 loop is CASNGQITGELFF. The part of the CDR3 DNA that was read is TGTGCCAGCAATGGACAGATCACCGGGGAG. Drawing the rest from reference TRBV2 and TRBJ2-2, the complete variable domain is EPEVTQTPSHQVTQMGQEVILRCVPISNHLYFYWYRQILGQKVEFLVSFYNNEISEKSEIFDDQFSVERPDGSNFTLKIRSTKLEDSAMYFCASNGQITGELFFGEGSRLTVL.

A word on this clone: The read ends 3 residues early relative to the CDR3; the germline J gene fills the gap. The V gene is TRBV19, the J gene TRBJ2-7, with a possible D match to TRBD1 (5 bases). V gave up 5 bases and J gave up 3 bases, with 8 bases separating them. The CDR3 extends over 12 amino acids. Germline-derived CDR1 and CDR2 are LNHDA and SQIVND (reference sequence). Here the CDR3 reads CASSRQRYEQYF. CDR3 bases read: TGTGCCAGTAGTCGACAGCGCTACGAG.

Concerning this clone itself: From the germline J gene comes the end of the CDR3, since the read stops 3 residues before it. This chain connects TRBV4-1 to TRBJ2-1; no firm D call. V was pared by 0 bases and J by 4 bases, with 7 bases between. CDR3 size: 14 residues. Germline V CDR1 and CDR2: MGHRA, YSYEKL. Here the CDR3 reads CASSQDAIYNEQFF. The sequenced CDR3 bases are TGCGCCAGCAGCCAAGATGCGATATACAATGAG.

About this clone itself: The read comes to an end 3 residues before the CDR3 does, leaving the germline J gene to fill in the end. J is TRBJ1-1 and V is TRBV29-1; no clear D. CDR1 SQVTM and CDR2 ANQGSEA come from the germline V gene. Trimming shortened V by 4 bases and J by 6 bases, and 9 bases separated the two germline ends. The CDR3 covers 11 residues. The sequenced part of the CDR3 DNA is TGCAGCGTTGTGTTTCTCTCTGAA. Encoded protein: CSVVFLSE. The whole CDR3 region reads CSVVFLSEAFF.

About this clone: The CDR3 goes on 3 residues after the read ends, and that part is filled in from the germline J gene. V and J are TRBV29-1 and TRBJ2-7; TRBD1 matches 10 bases. V gave up 6 bases and J gave up 3 bases; unmatched junction bases: 5. The V gene's germline CDR1 is SQVTM and CDR2 ANQGSEA. CDR3 length equals 13 residues. CDR3 sequence: CSVGQGGFYEQYF. The CDR3 DNA, read in part, is TGCAGCGTCGGACAGGGGGGATTCTACGAG.

Worth noting for this clone: The CDR3 end lies 3 residues beyond the end of the read and is filled in from the germline J gene. The rearrangement uses TRBV30 and TRBJ1-3; the D gene is possibly TRBD1 (5 bases). The V end was cut by 0 bases, the J end by 0 bases, with 18 bases between. Germline CDR1 and CDR2: GTSNPN and SVGIG (reference sequence). This CDR3 has 18 residues. This CDR3 is CAWSVLRGRDFSGNTIYF. The covered CDR3 bases are TGTGCCTGGAGTGTACTGAGGGGCAGGGATTTCTCTGGAAACACC.

As regards this clone: With the read ending 3 residues before the CDR3 end, the germline J gene is used to fill in that end. This chain uses TRBV20-1 with TRBJ2-7, with 8 bases that match TRBD2. This CDR3 spans 14 amino acids. From germline, CDR1 is DFQATT and CDR2 SNEGSKA (reference sequence). V shed 5 bases and J 2 bases; nucleotides not matched to a gene: 8. The CDR3 bases that were read are TGCAGTGCTGGTCGTAGCGGGACCGCCTACGAG. Protein sequence: CSAGRSGTAYE. The entire CDR3 protein is CSAGRSGTAYEQYF.

CDR3 bases read: TGTGCCAGCAGCTTGGAACTCACGGGCGAG. It translates to CASSLELTGE. From start to end, the CDR3 is CASSLELTGEQYF. The chain uses TRBV5-6 and TRBJ2-7; D gene unclear. The read terminates 3 residues ahead of where the CDR3 ends, so the germline J gene completes it. Germline V gene lookup returns CDR1 SGHDT and CDR2 YYEEEE. The CDR3 spans 13 residues. V lost 0 bases, J lost 6 bases, and 10 bases lay in between.

Comments on this clone: The read finishes 3 residues shy of the CDR3 end, and the germline J gene is used to complete it. The chain uses TRBV7-9 and TRBJ1-4; 8 bases are shared with TRBD1. J was trimmed by 5 bases and V by 1 base; bases with no gene match: 3. CDR1 is SEHNR and CDR2 is FQNEAQ in the germline V gene (reference sequence). The CDR3 is 15 amino acids. The CDR3 reads CASSLDAGGNEKLFF. CDR3 bases read: TGTGCCAGCAGCTTAGATGCAGGGGGCAATGAAAAA.

Details on this clone: The observed sequence ends 3 residues before the CDR3 terminus, with the missing tail filled in from the germline J gene. The gene calls are TRBV2 and TRBJ2-2, with D perhaps matching TRBD1 (6 bases). The germline V gene has CDR1 SNHLY and CDR2 FYNNEI. This CDR3 region has 14 residues. The CDR3 bases that were read are TGTGCCAGCAGGGGTACAGGGACAAATTCACCG. Residues: CASRGTGTNSP. The CDR3 as a whole reads CASRGTGTNSPLFF.